This T cell receptor beta chain was profiled in a study of T cells after posttransplantation cyclophosphamide. Study-level findings and limits: Recipient CMV seropositivity and CMV reactivation strongly tracked TRB clonality.

This clone was picked up many times. Its specificity is unknown. This related bone marrow graft donor gave peripheral blood on the day of marrow donation. The V end lost 3 bases, the J end lost 8 bases, and 15 bases lay between the germline ends. The CDR3 sequence is 15 residues long. Looked up from germline, CDR1 is SGHRS and CDR2 is YFSETQ. The assay was immunoSEQ multiplex PCR, and TCRdb's table has in-frame clones only and misses some. The repertoire shows 40,000 to 45,000 clones, none seen only once; the top ten take about 2%. This clonotype was obtained from a man aged 40-49 years in good health, CMV-negative, and a related stem cell transplant donor. What was sequenced was PBMCs. The genes are TRBV5-1 and TRBJ1-6; D is perhaps TRBD1 (6 bases). The CDR3: CASSSGTIIDSPLHF. For the CDR3, the DNA is TGCGCCAGCAGCTCCGGGACAATAATCGATTCACCCCTCCACTTT.